These 28 T cell receptor beta chains came from one sample sequenced in a study of T cells in Graves' hyperthyroidism and ophthalmopathy (dated by TCRdb to 2018 to 2020). Library preparation was by multiplex PCR. The sequencing machine was an Illumina HiSeq 2000. The TCR beta CDR3 regions were amplified from the RNA transcripts. The first round of RT-PCR for the TCR CDR3 was performed with the HTBI primer set and the Qiagen OneStep RT-PCR kit. TCRdb passed the public sequencing reads through fastp at Q25 and MiXCR, retaining productive beta sequences. Merged by CDR3 protein, the rows form single entries marked with the most common genes and DNA. Recorded for this sample are 250,000 or so distinct CDR3 sequences; 13% to 15% of them occurred a single time. Around 30% of the sample is held by the ten biggest clonotypes. What was sequenced was blood. These receptors were taken from a woman aged 45-59 years with Graves' hyperthyroidism that later progressed to Graves' ophthalmopathy.

The chain combines TRBV6-7 with TRBJ1-5, with no clear D. TRBV6-7 is an open reading frame whose function is uncertain. This CDR3 comprises 12 residues. Trimming took 11 bases from V and 0 from J, leaving 8 bases between them. This CDR3 is CALGFSNQPQHF. CDR3 coding DNA: TGTGCCCTGGGCTTTAGCAATCAGCCCCAGCATTTT.

In the case of this clonotype: This clone may be a read error of a much larger clone one base away. The J gene is TRBJ2-3, the V gene TRBV28; maybe TRBD2 (6 bases). Germline loops: CDR1 MDHEN, CDR2 SYDVKM. The CDR3 sequence is 16 residues long. V dropped 5 bases and J dropped 2 bases, with 17 bases sitting between them. The CDR3 nucleotides are TGTGCCAGCAGTAGCCCTCTAGCGACCGACACAGATACGCAGTATTTT. Protein: CASSSPLATDTDTQYF.

V is TRBV3-1 and J is TRBJ1-1, with D perhaps matching TRBD1 (6 bases). Germline V CDR1 and CDR2: LGHDT, YNNKEL (reference sequence). The CDR3 spans 16 residues. V lost 1 base and J 3 bases, leaving 15 bases between the germline ends. CDR3 region: CASSQAGAGRDTEAFF. The DNA of the CDR3 is TGTGCCAGCAGCCAAGCGGGGGCTGGACGGGACACTGAAGCTTTCTTT.

This clonotype appeared many times. The chain couples TRBV11-2 to TRBJ2-1; 15 bases agree with TRBD2. Germline V CDR1 and CDR2: SGHAT, FQNNGV. After removal of 0 bases from V and 4 bases from J, the junction contained 7 bases not matched to a gene. The CDR3 covers 19 residues. The DNA of the CDR3 is TGTGCCAGCAGCTTAGATGGACTAGCGGGAGGGCCGGGATACAATGAGCAGTTCTTC. The encoded protein is CASSLDGLAGGPGYNEQFF.

Many counts were recorded for this clonotype. This chain joins TRBV12-3 or TRBV12-4 and TRBJ2-2, with 8 bases fitting TRBD1. CDR3 length equals 16 residues. J was trimmed by 5 bases and V by 4 bases; bases with no gene match: 9. CDR3 coding DNA: TGTGCCAGCAGTTCCCCAGGGGGCCTTGGTACCGGGGAGCTGTTTTTT. Protein sequence: CASSSPGGLGTGELFF.

This clonotype came up many times. This chain links TRBV7-9 with TRBJ2-7; TRBD2 aligns across 7 bases. V trimming: 5 bases; J trimming: 6 bases; junction bases outside the gene matches: 10. CDR3 length equals 14 residues. Germline CDR1 and CDR2: SEHNR and FQNEAQ (reference sequence). CDR3 sequence reads: CASSLGGGITEQYF. In nucleotides, the CDR3 is TGTGCCAGCAGCCTGGGGGGGGGAATAACCGAGCAGTACTTC.

For this clonotype: A much larger clone sits a single nucleotide away, making a read error possible. This sequence joins TRBV6-1 and TRBJ2-1; TRBD2 aligns across 11 bases. V shed 5 bases and J 2 bases; nucleotides not matched to a gene: 14. The CDR3 is 19 residues long. CDR1 MNHNS and CDR2 SASEGT come from the germline V gene. CDR3 region: CASSPLDSGGALAYNEQFF. The CDR3 DNA is TGTGCCAGCAGTCCGCTAGATAGCGGGGGGGCCCTTGCCTACAATGAGCAGTTCTTC.

This clonotype was seen ten or more times. This chain connects TRBV6-1 to TRBJ2-2, with TRBD2 matching over 10 bases. The CDR3 runs to 15 residues. The V and J ends lost 6 bases and 6 bases, in that order; junction bases with no gene match: 7. The V gene's germline CDR1 is MNHNS and CDR2 SASEGT. The CDR3 DNA is TGTGCCAGCAGCGCTAGCGGGAGTATCGCCGGGGAGCTGTTTTTT. This translates into CASSASGSIAGELFF.

This clonotype appeared a few times. The V gene is TRBV7-6, the J gene TRBJ1-2; D call uncertain. With 5 bases removed from V and 7 bases from J, the gap between germline ends came to 14 bases. Germline V gene sequence: CDR1 SGHVS, CDR2 FNYEAQ. CDR3 length equals 13 residues. The CDR3 bases are TGTGCCAGCAGCGCAGAAGGTTCATCTGGCTACACCTTC. Its protein product is CASSAEGSSGYTF.

Concerning this clonotype: The junction departs from the called germline gene at one end, perhaps through a read error. V usage is TRBV5-1 and J usage is TRBJ2-2, with a tentative D call TRBD2 (5 bases). CDR3 length equals 15 residues. Germline CDR1 reads SGHRS; CDR2 reads YFSETQ. This CDR3 is CASSLNRVYTGELLF. The CDR3 region has the DNA TGCGCCAGCAGCTTAAACCGGGTCTACACCGGGGAGCTGCTTTTT. Full variable domain (outside the CDR3, taken from reference TRBV5-1 and TRBJ2-2): KAGVTQTPRYLIKTRGQQVTLSCSPISGHRSVSWYQQTPGQGLQFLFEYFSETQRNKGNFPGRFSGRQFSNSRSEMNVSTLELGDSALYLCASSLNRVYTGELLFGEGSRLTVL.

This clonotype was recorded at least ten times. The CDR3 sequence: CASSPVNVANEKLFF. The CDR3 DNA is TGTGCCAGCTCACCAGTGAATGTTGCTAATGAAAAACTGTTTTTT. The rearrangement uses TRBV18 and TRBJ1-4; no clear D. The CDR3 spans 15 residues. Germline CDR1 KGHSH, CDR2 LQKENI. V shed 2 bases and J shed 3 bases, with 10 bases lying between them.

This clonotype was recorded many times. CDR3 nucleotides: TGTGCCTGGAGTGAGCCAGGGTGGGATGAAGCTTTCTTT. Encoded protein: CAWSEPGWDEAFF. This rearrangement joins TRBV30 to TRBJ1-1, with D tentatively TRBD1 (5 bases). Germline assignment: CDR1 GTSNPN and CDR2 SVGIG (reference sequence). The CDR3 has 13 amino acids. V was shortened by 1 base and J by 7 bases, with 13 bases between the two germline ends. The variable domain in full, completed from reference TRBV30 and TRBJ1-1, reads SQTIHQWPATLVQPVGSPLSLECTVEGTSNPNLYWYRQAAGRGLQLLFYSVGIGQISSEVPQNLSASRPQDRQFILSSKKLLLSDSGFYLCAWSEPGWDEAFFGQGTRLTVV.

This clonotype was picked up many times. The chain links TRBV7-9 to TRBJ2-7; 7 nucleotides align to TRBD2. The CDR3 length is 15 residues. The ends lost 5 bases at V and 6 bases at J; junction bases unmatched: 13. CDR1 and CDR2 (germline): SEHNR, FQNEAQ (reference sequence). This CDR3 reads CASSPSPRVAGEQYF. CDR3 bases: TGTGCCAGCAGCCCCTCACCCCGCGTAGCGGGCGAGCAGTACTTC.

The V call is TRBV11-1, the J call TRBJ1-4, with D possibly being TRBD1 (5 bases). CDR3 length: 18 amino acids. V was cut by 5 bases and J by 8 bases, with 27 bases left in between. Germline CDR1 and CDR2: SGHAT and FQDESV (reference sequence). Here the CDR3 DNA reads TGTGCCAGCAGCCCTCACCGCCCCGGGCGAGGGGTAGGAGAAAAACTGTTTTTT. It specifies CASSPHRPGRGVGEKLFF. The whole variable domain, filled in from reference TRBV11-1 and TRBJ1-4, reads EAEVAQSPRYKITEKSQAVAFWCDPISGHATLYWYRQILGQGPELLVQFQDESVVDDSQLPKDRFSAERLKGVDSTLKIQPAELGDSAMYLCASSPHRPGRGVGEKLFFGSGTQLSVL.

This clonotype was picked up many times. The V call is TRBV20-1, the J call TRBJ2-1; 7 bases match TRBD2. Germline CDR1 reads DFQATT; CDR2 reads SNEGSKA (reference sequence). The V segment lost 0 bases and the J segment 4 bases; nucleotides outside the gene matches: 9. The CDR3 loop spans 16 amino acids. The CDR3 DNA sequence: TGCAGTGCTAGAGATCTTAGGGCTAGCGGTTACAATGAGCAGTTCTTC. This gives the protein CSARDLRASGYNEQFF.

The V and J genes are TRBV3-1 and TRBJ2-3; TRBD2 matches at 10 bases. Germline CDR1 and CDR2: LGHDT and YNNKEL (reference sequence). The J segment lost 3 bases and the V segment lost 0 bases, leaving 3 bases of the junction unmatched. This CDR3 is built from 16 residues. CDR3 coding DNA: TGTGCCAGCAGCCAAGAGACTAGCGGGTGGACAGATACGCAGTATTTT. Translated, it gives CASSQETSGWTDTQYF.

The CDR3: CASSQEGLAGGGSNEQFF. In DNA form, the CDR3 reads TGTGCCAGCAGCCAGGAAGGACTAGCGGGGGGTGGGAGCAATGAGCAGTTCTTC. The chain combines TRBV3-1 with TRBJ2-1; TRBD2 aligns across 14 bases. After removal of 3 bases from V and 6 bases from J, the junction contained 10 bases not matched to a gene. CDR1 is LGHDT, CDR2 YNNKEL, per germline (reference sequence). The CDR3 length is 18 residues.

This clonotype was counted many times. The V and J genes are TRBV20-1 and TRBJ2-7, with TRBD2 as a possible D gene (5 bases). The CDR3 is made up of 12 amino acids. V lost 5 bases and J lost 2, with 10 bases in between. Germline V gene lookup returns CDR1 DFQATT and CDR2 SNEGSKA (reference sequence). The CDR3 reads CSAGESTYEQYF. In DNA, the CDR3 is TGCAGTGCTGGGGAGAGTACCTACGAGCAGTACTTC.

The chain couples TRBV19 to TRBJ2-3; 7 nucleotides agree with TRBD2. Looked up from germline, CDR1 is LNHDA and CDR2 is SQIVND (reference sequence). Germline trimming cut 6 bases from V and 6 bases from J; bases unmatched to any gene: 15. The CDR3 runs to 16 residues. The CDR3 reads CASSSMTSREYDTQYF. DNA for the CDR3: TGTGCCAGTAGCTCGATGACTAGCAGGGAGTACGATACGCAGTATTTT.

This clonotype has at least ten counts. The chain uses TRBV5-8 and TRBJ1-1, with 7 nucleotides matching TRBD1. The CDR3 extends over 15 amino acids. J was trimmed by 0 bases and V by 5 bases; bases with no gene match: 7. The germline V gene encodes CDR1 SGHTS and CDR2 YDEGEE. The CDR3 region is CASRGDRSLNTEAFF. The CDR3 bases are TGTGCCAGCAGAGGGGACAGATCCTTGAACACTGAAGCTTTCTTT. Variable domain in full (rest from reference TRBV5-8 and TRBJ1-1): EAGVTQSPTHLIKTRGQQATLRCSPISGHTSVYWYQQALGLGLQFLLWYDEGEERNRGNFPPRFSGRQFPNYSSELNVNALELEDSALYLCASRGDRSLNTEAFFGQGTRLTVV.

V usage is TRBV20-1 and J usage is TRBJ2-1; weak D call: TRBD2 (7 bases). The V end was cut by 5 bases, the J end by 2 bases, with 19 bases between. The CDR3 extends over 16 amino acids. CDR1 and CDR2 from the germline V gene are DFQATT and SNEGSKA (reference sequence). The CDR3 nucleotides read TGCAGTGCTGGGGGGGGCCGGGAGGTCCCCTACAATGAGCAGTTCTTC. Translation: CSAGGGREVPYNEQFF.

The table lists this clonotype with many counts. The chain is built from TRBV28 and TRBJ1-2; 7 nucleotides line up with TRBD1. With V trimmed by 3 bases and J by 8 bases, 3 bases remained unmatched. Germline V lookup: CDR1 MDHEN, CDR2 SYDVKM. The CDR3 runs 12 residues. CDR3 in amino acids: CASSLGQRGYTF. For the CDR3, the DNA is TGTGCCAGCAGTTTGGGACAGCGGGGCTACACCTTC.

This clonotype was observed many times. V gene TRBV5-1 combines with J gene TRBJ2-2, with no clear D. Germline CDR1 reads SGHRS; CDR2 reads YFSETQ. Trimming shortened V by 1 base and J by 0 bases, and 10 bases separated the two germline ends. The CDR3 is 16 residues long. Written as DNA, the CDR3 is TGCGCCAGCAGCTTGACCGTAGCTCCGAACACCGGGGAGCTGTTTTTT. Translating gives CASSLTVAPNTGELFF.

This clonotype was counted between two and nine times. The rearrangement links TRBV7-3 to TRBJ1-1; TRBD1 agrees at 8 bases. This CDR3 has 14 amino acids. CDR1 and CDR2 from the germline V gene are SGHTA and FQGTGA. With 5 bases clipped from V and 4 bases from J, the junction kept 6 bases outside the gene matches. In nucleotides, the CDR3 is TGTGCCAGCAGCACCGGGACAGGAGCCACTGAAGCTTTCTTT. Translating it yields CASSTGTGATEAFF.

The sample holds many counts of this clonotype. The rearrangement uses TRBV12-3 or TRBV12-4 and TRBJ2-7; 11 bases are shared with TRBD2. This CDR3 spans 14 amino acids. Trimming removed 6 bases from V and 1 base from J; junction bases left unmatched: 2. Here the CDR3 DNA reads TGTGCCAGCAGGGCTAGCGGGGGGTCCTACGAGCAGTACTTC. Its protein product is CASRASGGSYEQYF.

A note on this clonotype: This may be a read error, as it is one base from a much larger clone. The genes are TRBV5-1 and TRBJ2-7; 9 bases map to TRBD1. Germline V lookup: CDR1 SGHRS, CDR2 YFSETQ. The CDR3 sequence is 17 residues long. V lost 1 base, J lost 5 bases, and 13 bases stayed unmatched. The chain's CDR3 is CASSLPPAGTGTDEQYF. The DNA of the CDR3 is TGCGCCAGCAGCTTGCCCCCCGCCGGGACAGGGACTGACGAGCAGTACTTC.

There are many counts of this clonotype. The chain recombines TRBV11-2 with TRBJ2-1; 7 bases map to TRBD2. This CDR3 has 16 amino acids. In germline, CDR1 is SGHAT, CDR2 FQNNGV. Trimming removed 5 bases from V and 5 bases from J; junction bases left unmatched: 12. CDR3 protein: CASSHLGRGSDNEQFF. In nucleotides, the CDR3 is TGTGCCAGCAGCCATTTAGGGAGGGGCAGCGACAATGAGCAGTTCTTC.

The table lists this clonotype with many counts. This chain uses TRBV6-1 with TRBJ2-5, with D maybe TRBD1 (5 bases). The V gene lost 4 bases and the J gene lost 2 bases, with 8 bases spanning the gap. Germline CDR1 and CDR2: MNHNS and SASEGT. The length of the CDR3 is 13 residues. The CDR3: CASSGQPQETQYF. As DNA, the CDR3 is TGTGCCAGCAGTGGACAGCCACAAGAGACCCAGTACTTC.